This passage covers 13 T cell receptor beta chains from one sample sequenced in a study of T-cell reconstitution after alpha-beta-depleted transplantation in children (dated by TCRdb to between 2015 and 2016). The treatment or condition label for this specimen denotes: allogeneic hematopoietic cell transplantation with graft depleted of TCRalphabeta T cells and CD19 B cells. The library came from PCR. Sequencing took place on an Illumina HiSeq 2500. Molecular barcoding was employed in the preparation of TCR libraries, with unique molecular identifiers being used to normalize TCRbeta repertoire quantification. TCRdb applied fastp at Q25 and MiXCR to the public reads, then kept only in-frame beta chains. All rows with the same CDR3 protein become a single entry with the most common DNA and genes. In all, the sample holds 90,000 to 100,000 distinct CDR3 sequences, and around a quarter of those were seen once. The ten most abundant clones make up about a fifth of the sample.

The sequenced sample was PBMCs, obtained before TCRalphabeta/CD19-depleted stem cell transplant. The origin of the receptors is a boy aged 2 to 9 with acute lymphoblastic leukemia, due to receive a stem cell transplant.

The CDR3: CATSSKDRDYEQYF. CDR3 sequence (DNA): TGTGCCACCAGCTCGAAGGACCGGGACTACGAGCAGTACTTC. The rearrangement joins TRBV24-1 to TRBJ2-7, with D maybe TRBD2 (5 bases). Trimming left V 7 bases short and J 3 bases short, with 15 bases between. This CDR3 has 14 amino acids. Per the germline V gene, CDR1 is KGHDR and CDR2 is SFDVKD.

The rearrangement joins TRBV6-1 to TRBJ2-7; tentatively, D is TRBD1 (5 bases). Trimming took off 5 bases at V and 0 bases at J, with 8 bases between the two ends. The CDR3 is 13 amino acids. The V gene's germline CDR1 is MNHNS and CDR2 SASEGT. CDR3: CASSPDISYEQYF. CDR3 DNA: TGTGCCAGCAGTCCGGACATCTCCTACGAGCAGTACTTC.

The chain joins TRBV5-1 to TRBJ2-3; D not certain. This CDR3 comprises 16 residues. CDR1 and CDR2 from the germline V gene are SGHRS and YFSETQ. V was clipped by 1 base and J by 5 bases, with 17 bases between them. CDR3 loop: CASSLNPLGLGDTQYF. Written as DNA, the CDR3 is TGCGCCAGCAGCTTGAACCCCCTAGGTTTGGGAGATACGCAGTATTTT.

The chain combines TRBV3-1 with TRBJ1-1; tentatively, D is TRBD1 (6 bases). Trimming took off 4 bases at V and 6 bases at J, with 15 bases between the two ends. Germline lookup yields CDR1 LGHDT and CDR2 YNNKEL (reference sequence). The CDR3 has 14 residues. The CDR3 region is CASSLTGIGAEAFF. The CDR3 nucleotides are TGTGCCAGCAGCCTAACAGGGATCGGAGCTGAAGCTTTCTTT.

This clonotype showed up just a few times. CDR3 nucleotide sequence: TGTGCCAGCAGCTTTAAGACTGAAGCTTTCTTT. It translates to CASSFKTEAFF. The chain is built from TRBV5-6 and TRBJ1-1; D gene uncertain. The CDR3 is 11 amino acids. The ends were cut back, 2 bases at V and 5 bases at J, with 4 bases in the middle. The germline gives CDR1 SGHDT, CDR2 YYEEEE.

The chain joins TRBV29-1 to TRBJ1-2; D may be TRBD1 (5 bases). This CDR3 region has 13 residues. The germline V gene encodes CDR1 SQVTM and CDR2 ANQGSEA. V shed 2 bases and J shed 8 bases, with 15 bases lying between them. CDR3 DNA sequence: TGCAGCGTTGAAAAAAGGGGTGGCCGGGGCTACACCTTC. This translates into CSVEKRGGRGYTF.

The chain couples TRBV19 to TRBJ2-2; D not certain. V shed 5 bases and J shed 3 bases, with 1 base lying between them. Germline lookup yields CDR1 LNHDA and CDR2 SQIVND (reference sequence). This CDR3 comprises 11 residues. Written as DNA, the CDR3 is TGTGCCAGTAGTGACACCGGGGAGCTGTTTTTT. It codes for CASSDTGELFF.

This clonotype was seen a few times. The chain links TRBV7-2 to TRBJ1-1; possibly TRBD1 for D (6 bases). CDR1 and CDR2 from the germline V gene are SGHTA and FQGNSA. Trimming pared 5 bases from V and 0 bases from J, leaving 13 bases between. The CDR3 spans 15 residues. The CDR3 DNA sequence: TGTGCCAGCAGCCCACGGGGGCAGATGAACACTGAAGCTTTCTTT. Translated: CASSPRGQMNTEAFF.

The V call is TRBV12-3 or TRBV12-4, the J call TRBJ2-7, with D unclear. This CDR3 has 15 residues. V was cut by 5 bases and J by 0 bases, with 14 bases left in between. The CDR3 DNA follows: TGTGCCAGCAGTCTAAGGCAGGCAAGCTCCTACGAGCAGTACTTC. Protein product: CASSLRQASSYEQYF.

The chain couples TRBV6-5 to TRBJ2-3; D might be TRBD1 or TRBD2, each matching 5 bases. V was pared by 1 base and J by 0 bases, with 8 bases between. The CDR3 runs 15 residues. Looked up from germline, CDR1 is MNHEY and CDR2 is SVGAGI. CDR3 residues: CASSYYGTSTDTQYF. CDR3 nucleotides: TGTGCCAGCAGTTACTACGGGACCAGCACAGATACGCAGTATTTT.

V and J are TRBV25-1 and TRBJ2-1; TRBD2 aligns across 7 bases. This CDR3 region has 16 residues. V was clipped by 4 bases and J by 9 bases; unmatched bases: 15. Germline loops: CDR1 MGHDK, CDR2 SYGVNS. The DNA of the CDR3 is TGTGCCAGCAGTGGGTTCCCTAGCGGAGATTCGGCTGAGCAGTTCTTC. Its translation: CASSGFPSGDSAEQFF.

This clonotype was counted at least ten times. The chain couples TRBV12-3 or TRBV12-4 to TRBJ2-5; 7 bases fit TRBD2. Trimming cost V 6 bases and J 3 bases; bases outside gene matches: 7. This CDR3 region has 14 residues. The CDR3 spells CASRPSGGEETQYF. CDR3 DNA sequence: TGTGCCAGCAGACCTAGCGGCGGCGAAGAGACCCAGTACTTC.

This clonotype was seen a few times. The V gene is TRBV20-1, the J gene TRBJ2-1; 9 nucleotides line up with TRBD1. Germline values: CDR1 DFQATT, CDR2 SNEGSKA (reference sequence). The CDR3 sequence is 15 residues long. J was trimmed by 2 bases and V by 6 bases; bases with no gene match: 8. The CDR3 DNA sequence: TGCAGTGCCGACTCCGGGACAGGGCCCTACAATGAGCAGTTCTTC. It codes for CSADSGTGPYNEQFF.